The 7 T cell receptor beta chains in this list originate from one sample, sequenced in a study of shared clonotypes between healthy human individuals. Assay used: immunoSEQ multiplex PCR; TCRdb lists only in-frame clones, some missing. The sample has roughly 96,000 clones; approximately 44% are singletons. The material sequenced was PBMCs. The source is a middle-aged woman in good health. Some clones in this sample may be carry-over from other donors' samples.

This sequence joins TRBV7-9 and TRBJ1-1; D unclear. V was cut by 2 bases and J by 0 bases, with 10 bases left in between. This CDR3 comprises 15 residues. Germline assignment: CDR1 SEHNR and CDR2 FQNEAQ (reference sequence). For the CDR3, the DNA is TGTGCCAGCAGCTTAATGGACCTCATGAACACTGAAGCTTTCTTT. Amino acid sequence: CASSLMDLMNTEAFF.

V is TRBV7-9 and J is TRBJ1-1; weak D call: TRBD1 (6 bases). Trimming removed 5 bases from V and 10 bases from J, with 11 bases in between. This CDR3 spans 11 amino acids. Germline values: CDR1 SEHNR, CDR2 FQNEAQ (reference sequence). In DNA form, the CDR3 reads TGTGCCAGCAGCGCCGGACAGACAGCTTTCTTT. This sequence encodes CASSAGQTAFF.

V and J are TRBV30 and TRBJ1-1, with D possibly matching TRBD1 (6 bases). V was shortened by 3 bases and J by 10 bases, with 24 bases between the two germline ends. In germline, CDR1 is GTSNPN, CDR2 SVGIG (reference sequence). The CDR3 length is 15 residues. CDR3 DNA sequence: TGTGCCTGGAGCCTTGGACAGAAAAGGAACACCGGAGCTTTCTTT. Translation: CAWSLGQKRNTGAFF.

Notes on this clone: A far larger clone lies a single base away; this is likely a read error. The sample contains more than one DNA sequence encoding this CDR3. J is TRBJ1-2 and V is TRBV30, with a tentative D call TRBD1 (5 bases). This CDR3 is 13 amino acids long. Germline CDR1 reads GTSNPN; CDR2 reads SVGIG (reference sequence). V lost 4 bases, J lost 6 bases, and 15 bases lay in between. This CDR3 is CAWTGTTNHGYTF. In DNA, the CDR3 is TGTGCCTGGACAGGGACCACCAACCATGGCTACACCTTC.

This CDR3 reads CASSELDKSGFQETQYF. The DNA for the CDR3 is TGTGCCAGCAGCGAACTGGACAAATCCGGGTTTCAGGAGACCCAGTACTTC. This chain links TRBV7-2 with TRBJ2-5, with D maybe TRBD1 (5 bases). V was cut by 5 bases and J by 5 bases, with 24 bases left in between. The CDR3 extends over 17 amino acids. The germline V gene encodes CDR1 SGHTA and CDR2 FQGNSA. The whole variable domain, filled in from reference TRBV7-2 and TRBJ2-5, reads GAGVSQSPSNKVTEKGKDVELRCDPISGHTALYWYRQSLGQGLEFLIYFQGNSAPDKSGLPSDRFSAERTGGSVSTLTIQRTQQEDSAVYLCASSELDKSGFQETQYFGPGTRLLVL.

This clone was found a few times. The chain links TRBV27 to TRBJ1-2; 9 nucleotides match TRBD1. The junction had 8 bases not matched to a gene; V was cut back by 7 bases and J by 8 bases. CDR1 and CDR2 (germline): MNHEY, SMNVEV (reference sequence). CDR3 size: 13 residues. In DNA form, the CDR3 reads TGTGCCAGCACACCTACAGGGGGCGTCGGCTACACCTTC. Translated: CASTPTGGVGYTF.

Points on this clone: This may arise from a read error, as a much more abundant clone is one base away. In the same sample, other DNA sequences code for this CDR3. CDR3 nucleotides: TGTGCCTGGAGTAAAGGCGGGGGCAACCAGCCCCAGCATTTT. Its translation is CAWSKGGGNQPQHF. The rearrangement joins TRBV30 to TRBJ1-5, with a weak D call TRBD1 (6 bases). Looked up from germline, CDR1 is GTSNPN and CDR2 is SVGIG (reference sequence). The CDR3 runs to 14 residues.